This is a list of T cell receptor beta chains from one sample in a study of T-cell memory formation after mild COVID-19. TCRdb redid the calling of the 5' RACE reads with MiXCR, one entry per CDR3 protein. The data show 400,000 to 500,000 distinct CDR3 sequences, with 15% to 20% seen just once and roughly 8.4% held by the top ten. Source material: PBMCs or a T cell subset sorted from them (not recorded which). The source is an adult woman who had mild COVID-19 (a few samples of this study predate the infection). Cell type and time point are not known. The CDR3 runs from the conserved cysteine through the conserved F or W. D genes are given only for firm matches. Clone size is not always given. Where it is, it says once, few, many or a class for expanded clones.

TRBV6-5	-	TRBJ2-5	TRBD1	CASREQGAQVETQYF	TGTGCCAGCAGAGAACAGGGGGCGCAGGTGGAGACCCAGTACTTC
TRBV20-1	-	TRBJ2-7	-	CSAPLGGARSYEQYF	TGCAGTGCTCCCCTTGGGGGGGCCCGCTCCTACGAGCAGTACTTC
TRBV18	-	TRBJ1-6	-	CASSPPGRAIDSPLHF	TGTGCCAGCTCACCACCGGGGCGTGCAATTGATTCACCCCTCCACTTT
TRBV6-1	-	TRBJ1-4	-	CASSEAAQRPTNEKLFF	TGTGCCAGCAGTGAAGCGGCTCAGCGTCCAACTAATGAAAAACTGTTTTTT
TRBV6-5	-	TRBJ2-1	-	CASSRNRGLYNEQFF	TGTGCCAGCAGCCGAAACAGGGGACTTTACAATGAGCAGTTCTTC
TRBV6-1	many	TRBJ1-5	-	CASSEEVSNQPQHF	TGTGCCAGCAGTGAAGAAGTTAGCAATCAGCCCCAGCATTTT
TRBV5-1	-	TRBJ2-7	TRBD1	CASSIGQGSYEQYF	TGCGCCAGCAGCATCGGACAGGGATCCTACGAGCAGTACTTC
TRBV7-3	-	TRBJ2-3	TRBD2	CASSLIPASGGPTDTQYF	TGTGCCAGCAGCTTAATTCCGGCTAGCGGGGGGCCCACAGATACGCAGTATTTT
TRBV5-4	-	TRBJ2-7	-	CASSYRDGLREQYF	TGTGCCAGCAGCTACCGGGACGGGCTACGAGAGCAGTACTTC
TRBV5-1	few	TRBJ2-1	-	CASSFNPLGGNEQFF	TGCGCCAGCAGCTTCAATCCTCTAGGCGGGAATGAGCAGTTCTTC
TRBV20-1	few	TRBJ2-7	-	CSGAGLKSYEQYF	TGCAGCGGAGCGGGCCTAAAATCCTACGAGCAGTACTTC
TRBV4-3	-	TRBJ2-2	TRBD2	CASSQVNAASGHTGELFF	TGCGCCAGCAGCCAAGTTAATGCGGCTAGCGGGCACACCGGGGAGCTGTTTTTT
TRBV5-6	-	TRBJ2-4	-	CASSSTSGSGLGNIQYF	TGTGCCAGCAGCTCGACTTCAGGGTCGGGCTTGGGAAACATTCAGTACTTC
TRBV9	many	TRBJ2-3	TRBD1	CASSSDRGGDTQYF	TGTGCCAGCAGCTCGGACAGGGGAGGAGATACGCAGTATTTT
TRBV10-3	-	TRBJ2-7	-	CAISRDSAYEQYF	TGTGCCATCAGCCGGGACTCAGCCTACGAGCAGTACTTC
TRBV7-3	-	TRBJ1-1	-	CASREAPNTEAFF	TGTGCCAGCAGGGAGGCTCCGAACACTGAAGCTTTCTTT